The text below deals with one TCR beta chain. Trimming left V 5 bases short and J 5 bases short, with 13 bases between. Per germline, CDR1 SGHRS and CDR2 YFSETQ. The CDR3 loop spans 13 amino acids. Some clones are missing from TCRdb's copy, which holds only in-frame ones; the method was immunoSEQ multiplex PCR. This repertoire shows about 48,000 clones, approximately 75% found once; its top ten account for approximately 16%. The data were obtained in a study of T cells in localized non-small cell lung cancer. This specimen consisted of peripheral blood, obtained before any cancer treatment. The V and J genes are TRBV5-1 and TRBJ2-5; D may correspond to TRBD1 or TRBD2 (5 bases each). This sequence was found in a man aged 40-75 years with stage I squamous cell lung carcinoma. The CDR3 loop reads CASRRGEGETQYF. In DNA form, the CDR3 reads TGCGCCAGCAGGAGGGGAGAAGGGGAGACCCAGTACTTC.